The rows below give T cell receptor beta chains drawn from one sample of a study of cytomegalovirus exposure and HLA in healthy donors. Generated by immunoSEQ multiplex PCR, the TCRdb table keeps only in-frame clones and is missing some. The repertoire holds over 150,000 clones, with about 80% as singletons. The source material was PBMCs. These receptors were collected from a woman aged 45-60 years in good health and CMV-seropositive. The CDR3 runs from the conserved cysteine through the conserved F or W. D genes are given only for firm matches. Not every row has a clone size; where given, it reads once, few, many or a size class.

TRBD1	NA	TRBJ1-1	TRBV18	13	TGTGCCAGCTCACAGGGGGCAATCACTGAAGCTTTCTTT	CASSQGAITEAFF
TRBD1	NA	TRBJ2-7	TRBV5-1	14	TGCGCCAGCAGCACGGGACAGAGCTCCTACGAGCAGTACTTC	CASSTGQSSYEQYF
TRBD2	NA	TRBJ2-1	TRBV11-3	18	TGTGCCAGCAGCTGTCGTCTTCATATCGGGGGAGGGCGAAATGAGCAGTTCTTC	CASSCRLHIGGGRNEQFF
NA	NA	TRBJ1-2	TRBV5-6	15	TGTGCCAGCAGCTTTTGGGGAGCCGGGACTAATGGCTACACCTTC	CASSFWGAGTNGYTF
NA	NA	TRBJ2-3	TRBV19	14	TGTGCCAGTTCCCGAGCTGGAGGCCTTCCCACGCAGTATTTT	CASSRAGGLPTQYF
NA	few	TRBJ2-5	TRBV6-1	14	TGTGCCAGCAGTGAATTTTGGTCAGGGAAGACCCAGTACTTC	CASSEFWSGKTQYF
NA	NA	TRBJ1-1	TRBV30	13	TGTGCCTATCGCCTGGGCTTGAACACTGAAGCTTTCTTT	CAYRLGLNTEAFF
TRBD2	NA	TRBJ2-7	TRBV2	15	TGTGCCAGCAGCGTTCCTAGCGGGAGGGGGAACGAGCAGTACTTC	CASSVPSGRGNEQYF
TRBD1	NA	TRBJ1-2	TRBV2	15	TGTGCCAGCACGGATGCCGGGACAGGGGTTTATGGCTACACCTTC	CASTDAGTGVYGYTF
TRBD2	NA	TRBJ2-7	TRBV28	15	TGTGCCAGCAGTTTCCAGCTAGCGGGGGGAAGCGAGCAGTACTTC	CASSFQLAGGSEQYF
NA	NA	TRBJ1-2	TRBV9	14	TGTGCCAGCAGCACCTTCTCGGGGAACTATGGCTACACCTTC	CASSTFSGNYGYTF
TRBD1	NA	TRBJ2-1	TRBV7-2	14	TGTGCCAGCAGCTACCCGGGACAGTACAATGAGCAGTTCTTC	CASSYPGQYNEQFF
NA	NA	TRBJ2-1	TRBV2	16	TGTGCCAGCAGAGTCCAGGGCCTGCGTTCCTACAATGAGCAGTTCTTC	CASRVQGLRSYNEQFF
TRBD1	NA	TRBJ1-2	TRBV19	16	TGTGCCAGTGGGAGAGGAGAGGGACAGGGTGGAAGCGGCTACACCTTC	CASGRGEGQGGSGYTF
TRBD2	NA	TRBJ2-7	TRBV9	16	TGTGCCAGCAGCGTAGCTACGGGGGGGGGACCCTACGAGCAGTACTTC	CASSVATGGGPYEQYF
NA	NA	TRBJ1-1	TRBV7-9	15	TGTGCCAGCAGCTTACGCGGAAACATGAACACTGAAGCTTTCTTT	CASSLRGNMNTEAFF
NA	NA	TRBJ2-7	TRBV9	14	TGTGCCAGCAGCGTCAGGGACTTCTCCTACGAGCAGTACTTC	CASSVRDFSYEQYF
NA	once	TRBJ1-5	TRBV12-5	14	TGTGCTAGTGCTATCGGAGGGGGCAATCAGCCCCAGCATTTT	CASAIGGGNQPQHF
TRBD1	NA	TRBJ2-7	TRBV27	17	TGTGCCAGCAGTCCCGTCGGATTGGGACAGGGGTCTTACGAGCAGTACTTC	CASSPVGLGQGSYEQYF
NA	NA	TRBJ1-5	TRBV6-1	13	TGTGCCAGCACCCTGTTGTTCTTTCAGCCCCAGCATTTT	CASTLLFFQPQHF
NA	NA	TRBJ1-2	TRBV18	15	TGTGCCAGCTCTCCGAACCCGAGCGGGACTTCGGGCTACACCTTC	CASSPNPSGTSGYTF
NA	NA	TRBJ2-2	TRBV28	15	TGTGCCAGCAGTCCGCCCCCCCCTGACACCGGCGAGCTGTTTTTT	CASSPPPPDTGELFF
NA	NA	TRBJ2-5	TRBV7-3	13	TGTGCCAGCAGCTTAGATAGGGGTGAGACCCAGTACTTC	CASSLDRGETQYF
NA	NA	TRBJ1-1	TRBV7-3	14	TGTGCCAGCAGCTTATCTACAGCGGACACTGAAGCTTTCTTT	CASSLSTADTEAFF
TRBD1	NA	TRBJ2-2	TRBV7-2	18	TGTGCCAGCAGCTCGGTTTTTAGGACAGGGATTATATCCGGGGAGCTGTTTTTT	CASSSVFRTGIISGELFF
NA	NA	TRBJ2-1	TRBV18	13	TGTGCCAGCTCACCACCGCCGAGCGATGAGCAGTTCTTC	CASSPPPSDEQFF
NA	NA	TRBJ2-1	TRBV7-8	14	TGTGCCAGCAGCTTTGTACTAGACGACGATGAGCAGTTCTTC	CASSFVLDDDEQFF
TRBD1	NA	TRBJ2-7	TRBV9	14	TGTGCCAGCAGCGTCGCCTACAGGGGGAGCGAGCAGTACTTC	CASSVAYRGSEQYF
NA	NA	TRBJ1-1	TRBV18	13	TGTGCCAGCTCCCCTACAGGGAACACTGAAGCTTTCTTT	CASSPTGNTEAFF
NA	NA	TRBJ1-5	TRBV9	14	TGTGCCAGCAGCGTAGGTGACTCTATTCAGCCCCAGCATTTT	CASSVGDSIQPQHF
TRBD2	NA	TRBJ2-1	TRBV13	15	TGTGCCAGCAGCTTAATGAGCGGGGAGACCAATGAGCAGTTCTTC	CASSLMSGETNEQFF
NA	NA	TRBJ2-3	TRBV6-5	14	TGTGCCAGCAGTCGCGGGGTTAGCACAGATACGCAGTATTTT	CASSRGVSTDTQYF
NA	NA	TRBJ1-2	TRBV28	15	TGTGCCAGCAGGGTCTCTGCAGGGTGGGCCTATGGCTACACCTTC	CASRVSAGWAYGYTF
NA	NA	TRBJ2-5	TRBV19	15	TGTGCCAGTAGTAGGCAAGCATCTGAGGAAGAGACCCAGTACTTC	CASSRQASEEETQYF
NA	NA	TRBJ1-6	TRBV6-5	16	TGTGCCAGCAGTTTGAGAGTGAGGCAGGGAAATTCACCCCTCCACTTT	CASSLRVRQGNSPLHF
NA	NA	TRBJ2-1	TRBV5-4	14	TGTGCCAGCAGCGGGAGCCTCTCCTACAATGAGCAGTTCTTC	CASSGSLSYNEQFF
TRBD2	few	TRBJ2-3	TRBV5-6	19	TGTGCCAGCAGCCCCGTCTCTAGCGGGGGGACCGCAAGCACAGATACGCAGTATTTT	CASSPVSSGGTASTDTQYF
NA	NA	TRBJ1-5	TRBV7-7	13	TGTGCTAGCAGCGGGGGCGCGGGTCAGCCCCAGCATTTT	CASSGGAGQPQHF
NA	once	TRBJ2-3	TRBV30	17	TGTGCCTGGAGCCGAGGGGGCGCGGGATGGATCACAGATACGCAGTATTTT	CAWSRGGAGWITDTQYF
TRBD1	NA	TRBJ1-1	TRBV18	17	TGTGCCAGCTCACCACGAGGCAGGGGGCTAGGGAACACTGAAGCTTTCTTT	CASSPRGRGLGNTEAFF
NA	few	TRBJ1-2	TRBV19	15	TGTGCCAGTAGTATCACGCCACAGGGTCTGGGTGGCTACACCTTC	CASSITPQGLGGYTF
TRBD1	NA	TRBJ2-2	TRBV6-5	15	TGTGCCAGCAGGATGGGACAGGGCAACACCGGGGAGCTGTTTTTT	CASRMGQGNTGELFF
TRBD1	few	TRBJ1-1	TRBV14	15	TGTGCCAGCAGCCACAGGGGGTCTTCTGGCACTGAAGCTTTCTTT	CASSHRGSSGTEAFF
NA	NA	TRBJ2-3	TRBV12-5	13	TGTGCTAGTGGCCAGGACAGAACAGATACGCAGTATTTT	CASGQDRTDTQYF
TRBD1	NA	TRBJ2-5	TRBV7-9	15	TGTGCCAGCAGCTTAGGCACAGGGGGTAGAGAGACCCAGTACTTC	CASSLGTGGRETQYF
NA	NA	TRBJ1-4	TRBV5-1	14	TGCGCCAGCAGGCGGGGGCCAACTAATGAAAAACTGTTTTTT	CASRRGPTNEKLFF
NA	few	TRBJ2-5	TRBV2	15	TGTGCCAGCAGCAGCGCCACAGGGAGGGATGAGACCCAGTACTTC	CASSSATGRDETQYF
NA	few	TRBJ2-7	TRBV7-6	14	TGTGCCAGCAGCTTAGCTTACTCCCCCTACGAGCAGTACTTC	CASSLAYSPYEQYF
TRBD1	NA	TRBJ1-5	TRBV30	16	TGTGCCTGGAGTACCGGGACAGGGGTCCGCAATCAGCCCCAGCATTTT	CAWSTGTGVRNQPQHF
TRBD2	NA	TRBJ2-7	TRBV19	12	TGTGCCAGAAACCCTAGCGGGAGAGGGCAGTACTTC	CARNPSGRGQYF
TRBD1	NA	TRBJ1-2	TRBV4-2	13	TGTGCCGGCAGCCAAGGACAGGGAAATGGCTACACCTTC	CAGSQGQGNGYTF
TRBD2	few	TRBJ2-5	TRBV5-1	16	TGCGCCAGCAGCTTGGGGACTAGCGGGGGTGAAGAGACCCAGTACTTC	CASSLGTSGGEETQYF
NA	NA	TRBJ2-2	TRBV18	13	TGTGCCAGCTCACTTATGAACACCGGGGAGCTGTTTTTT	CASSLMNTGELFF
TRBD2	few	TRBJ2-1	TRBV18	18	TGTGCCAGCTCACGCCTGGGACTAGCGGGAGGTGCCTACAATGAGCAGTTCTTC	CASSRLGLAGGAYNEQFF
NA	NA	TRBJ1-1	TRBV7-2	13	TGTGCCAGCAGCTTAGGGCAGAACACTGAAGCTTTCTTT	CASSLGQNTEAFF
NA	NA	TRBJ1-2	TRBV30	15	TGTGCCTGGAGAGGTTTGTGGGGGGTTAACTATGGCTACACCTTC	CAWRGLWGVNYGYTF
TRBD2	NA	TRBJ2-1	TRBV4-3	17	TGCGCCAGCAGCCAAGAATCTTTAGCGGGTTCTTACAATGAGCAGTTCTTC	CASSQESLAGSYNEQFF
TRBD2	NA	TRBJ2-3	TRBV19	15	TGTGCCAGTAGTATAACGGGGGGAGGCACAGATACGCAGTATTTT	CASSITGGGTDTQYF
NA	NA	TRBJ1-1	TRBV5-1	14	TGCGCCAGCAGCACAGGAAGAGCATTGACTGAAGCTTTCTTT	CASSTGRALTEAFF